This T cell receptor (beta chain) is drawn from a study of cytomegalovirus exposure and HLA in healthy donors. CDR3 size: 19 residues. Germline-derived CDR1 and CDR2 are SGHNT and YENEEA. Trimming at V came to 7 bases and at J to 6 bases, leaving 25 bases not matched to a gene. This PCR relied on a set of 60 Vbeta primers and 13 Jbeta primers. The data were produced by immunoSEQ multiplex PCR, yet TCRdb's version contains in-frame clones alone and is incomplete. The top ten clones hold around 2.7% of a sample with fewer than 150,000 clones, about 79% of them seen once. J is TRBJ2-3 and V is TRBV11-3; TRBD2 agrees at 7 bases. Sequenced material: PBMCs. The receptor was isolated from a woman under 30 in good health and CMV-seronegative. The CDR3 bases are TGTGCCAGCACCCCGTTTAGGGGAGTAGCGGGTTCGGAGGGCGATACGCAGTATTTT. It translates to CASTPFRGVAGSEGDTQYF.